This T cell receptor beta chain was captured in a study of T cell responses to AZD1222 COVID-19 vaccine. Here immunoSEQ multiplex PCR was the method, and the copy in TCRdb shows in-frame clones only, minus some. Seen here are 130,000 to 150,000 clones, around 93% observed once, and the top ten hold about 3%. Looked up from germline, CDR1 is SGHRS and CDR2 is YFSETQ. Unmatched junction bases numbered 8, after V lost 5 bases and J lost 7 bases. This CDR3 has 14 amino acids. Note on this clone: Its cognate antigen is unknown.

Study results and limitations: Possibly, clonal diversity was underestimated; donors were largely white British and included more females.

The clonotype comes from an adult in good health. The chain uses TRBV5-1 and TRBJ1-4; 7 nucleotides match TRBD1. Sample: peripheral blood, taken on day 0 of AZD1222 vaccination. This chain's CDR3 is CASSYTGVAEKLFF. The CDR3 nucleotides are TGCGCCAGCAGTTATACAGGGGTTGCTGAAAAACTGTTTTTT. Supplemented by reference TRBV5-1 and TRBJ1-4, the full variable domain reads KAGVTQTPRYLIKTRGQQVTLSCSPISGHRSVSWYQQTPGQGLQFLFEYFSETQRNKGNFPGRFSGRQFSNSRSEMNVSTLELGDSALYLCASSYTGVAEKLFFGSGTQLSVL.